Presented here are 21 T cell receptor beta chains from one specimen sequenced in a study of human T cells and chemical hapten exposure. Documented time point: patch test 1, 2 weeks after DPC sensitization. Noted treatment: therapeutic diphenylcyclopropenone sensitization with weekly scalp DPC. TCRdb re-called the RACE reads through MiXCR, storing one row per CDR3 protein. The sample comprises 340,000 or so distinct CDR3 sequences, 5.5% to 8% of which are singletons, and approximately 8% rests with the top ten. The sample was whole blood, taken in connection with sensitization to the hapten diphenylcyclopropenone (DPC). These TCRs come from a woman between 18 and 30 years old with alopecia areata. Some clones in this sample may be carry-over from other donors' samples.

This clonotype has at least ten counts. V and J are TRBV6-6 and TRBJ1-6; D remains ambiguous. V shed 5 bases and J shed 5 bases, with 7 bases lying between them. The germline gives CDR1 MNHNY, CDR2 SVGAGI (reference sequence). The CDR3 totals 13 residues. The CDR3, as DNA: TGTGCCAGCAGTCCCTTTCATAATTCACCCCTCCACTTT. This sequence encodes CASSPFHNSPLHF.

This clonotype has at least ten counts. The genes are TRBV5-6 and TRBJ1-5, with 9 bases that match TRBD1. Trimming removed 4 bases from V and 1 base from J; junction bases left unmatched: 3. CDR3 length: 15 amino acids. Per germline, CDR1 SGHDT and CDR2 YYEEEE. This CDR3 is CASSPGQGSNQPQHF. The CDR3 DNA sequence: TGTGCCAGCAGCCCCGGACAGGGGAGCAATCAGCCCCAGCATTTT.

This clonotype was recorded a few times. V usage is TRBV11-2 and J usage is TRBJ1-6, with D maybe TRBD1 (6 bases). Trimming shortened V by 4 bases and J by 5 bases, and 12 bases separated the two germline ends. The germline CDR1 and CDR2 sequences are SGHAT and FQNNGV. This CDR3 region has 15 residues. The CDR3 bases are TGTGCCAGCAGCTCCTGGACAGAAGATAATTCACCCCTCCACTTT. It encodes CASSSWTEDNSPLHF.

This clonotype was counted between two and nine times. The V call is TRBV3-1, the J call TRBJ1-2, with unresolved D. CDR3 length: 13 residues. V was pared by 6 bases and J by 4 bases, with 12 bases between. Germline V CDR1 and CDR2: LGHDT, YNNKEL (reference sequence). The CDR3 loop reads CASRWAGGYGYTF. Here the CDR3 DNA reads TGTGCCAGCAGGTGGGCTGGTGGCTATGGCTACACCTTC.

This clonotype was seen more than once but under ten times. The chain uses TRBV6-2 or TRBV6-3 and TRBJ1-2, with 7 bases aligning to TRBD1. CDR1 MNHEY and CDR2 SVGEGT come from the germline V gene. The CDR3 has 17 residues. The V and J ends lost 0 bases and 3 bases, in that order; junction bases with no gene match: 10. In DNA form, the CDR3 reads TGTGCCAGCAGTTACTCGATGAAGACAGGGCCTGACTATGGCTACACCTTC. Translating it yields CASSYSMKTGPDYGYTF.

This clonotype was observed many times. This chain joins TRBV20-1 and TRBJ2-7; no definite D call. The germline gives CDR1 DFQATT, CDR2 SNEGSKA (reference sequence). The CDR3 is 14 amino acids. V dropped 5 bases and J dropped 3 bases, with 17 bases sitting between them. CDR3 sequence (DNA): TGCAGTGCTCCCCTGCCAGAGGACCTCTACGAGCAGTACTTC. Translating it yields CSAPLPEDLYEQYF.

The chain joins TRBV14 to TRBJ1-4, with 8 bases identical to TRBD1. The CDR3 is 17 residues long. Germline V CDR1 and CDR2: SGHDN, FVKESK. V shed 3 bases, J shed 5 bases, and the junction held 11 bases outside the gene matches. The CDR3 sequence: CASSQRPRGQGNEKLFF. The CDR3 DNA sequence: TGTGCCAGCAGCCAGAGACCAAGAGGACAGGGAAATGAAAAACTGTTTTTT.

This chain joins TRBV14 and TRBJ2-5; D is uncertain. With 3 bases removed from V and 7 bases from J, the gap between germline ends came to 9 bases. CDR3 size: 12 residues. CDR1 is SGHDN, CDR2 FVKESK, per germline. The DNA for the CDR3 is TGTGCCAGCAGCCACCCCGGTGCGACCCAGTACTTC. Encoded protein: CASSHPGATQYF.

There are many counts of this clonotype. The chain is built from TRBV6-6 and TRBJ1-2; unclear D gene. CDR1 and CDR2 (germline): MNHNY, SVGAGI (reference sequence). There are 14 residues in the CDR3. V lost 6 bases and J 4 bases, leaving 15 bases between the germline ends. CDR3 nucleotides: TGTGCCAGCAGACGAGCTACAGATTTCTATGGCTACACCTTC. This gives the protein CASRRATDFYGYTF.

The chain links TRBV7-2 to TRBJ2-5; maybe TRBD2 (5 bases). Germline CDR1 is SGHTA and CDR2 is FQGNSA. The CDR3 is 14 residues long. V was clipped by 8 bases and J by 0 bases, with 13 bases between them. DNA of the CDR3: TGTGCCAGCCGGACTGGAGCGGACCAAGAGACCCAGTACTTC. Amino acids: CASRTGADQETQYF.

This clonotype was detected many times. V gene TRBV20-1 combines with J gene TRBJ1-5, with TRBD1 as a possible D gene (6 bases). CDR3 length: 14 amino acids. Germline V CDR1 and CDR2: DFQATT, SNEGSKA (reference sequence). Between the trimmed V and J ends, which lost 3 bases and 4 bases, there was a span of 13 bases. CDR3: CSASTAGVNQPQHF. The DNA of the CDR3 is TGCAGTGCTAGTACGGCAGGGGTTAATCAGCCCCAGCATTTT.

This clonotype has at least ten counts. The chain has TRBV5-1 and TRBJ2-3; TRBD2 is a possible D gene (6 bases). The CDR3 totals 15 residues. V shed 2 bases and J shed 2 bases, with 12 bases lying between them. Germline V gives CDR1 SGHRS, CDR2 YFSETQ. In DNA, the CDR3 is TGCGCCAGCAGCTTTGGCGGGGTGAACACAGATACGCAGTATTTT. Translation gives CASSFGGVNTDTQYF.

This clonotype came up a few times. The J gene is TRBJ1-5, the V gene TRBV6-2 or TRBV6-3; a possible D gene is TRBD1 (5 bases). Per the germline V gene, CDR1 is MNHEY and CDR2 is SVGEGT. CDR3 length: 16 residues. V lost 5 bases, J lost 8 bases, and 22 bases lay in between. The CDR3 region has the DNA TGTGCCAGCAGTGCCGGGACGGCTCCTTATCGGGAGCCCCAGCATTTT. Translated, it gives CASSAGTAPYREPQHF.

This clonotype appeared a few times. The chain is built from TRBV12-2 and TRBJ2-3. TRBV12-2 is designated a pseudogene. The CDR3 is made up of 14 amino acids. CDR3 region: CASRLLTSSDTQYF. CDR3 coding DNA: TGTGCAAGTCGCTTATTAACTAGCTCAGATACGCAGTATTTT.

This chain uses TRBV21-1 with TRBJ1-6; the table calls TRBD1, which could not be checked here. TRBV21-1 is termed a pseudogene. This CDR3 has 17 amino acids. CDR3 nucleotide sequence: TGTGCCAGCAGCAAAGCACAGGGCAACTCCTATAATTCACCCCTCCACTTT. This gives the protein CASSKAQGNSYNSPLHF.

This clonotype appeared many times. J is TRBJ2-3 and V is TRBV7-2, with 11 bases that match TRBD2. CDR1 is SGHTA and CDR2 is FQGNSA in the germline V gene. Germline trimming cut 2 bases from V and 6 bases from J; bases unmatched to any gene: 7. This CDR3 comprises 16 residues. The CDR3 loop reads CASSLSSGGAPDTQYF. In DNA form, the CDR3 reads TGTGCCAGCAGCTTAAGTAGCGGGGGGGCCCCGGATACGCAGTATTTT.

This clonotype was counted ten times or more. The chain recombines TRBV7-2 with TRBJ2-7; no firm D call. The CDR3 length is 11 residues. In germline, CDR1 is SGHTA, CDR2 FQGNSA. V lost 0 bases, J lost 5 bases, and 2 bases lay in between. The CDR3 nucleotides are TGTGCCAGCAGCTTAGCCCACGAGCAGTACTTC. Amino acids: CASSLAHEQYF. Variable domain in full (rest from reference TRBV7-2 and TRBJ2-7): GAGVSQSPSNKVTEKGKDVELRCDPISGHTALYWYRQSLGQGLEFLIYFQGNSAPDKSGLPSDRFSAERTGGSVSTLTIQRTQQEDSAVYLCASSLAHEQYFGPGTRLTVT.

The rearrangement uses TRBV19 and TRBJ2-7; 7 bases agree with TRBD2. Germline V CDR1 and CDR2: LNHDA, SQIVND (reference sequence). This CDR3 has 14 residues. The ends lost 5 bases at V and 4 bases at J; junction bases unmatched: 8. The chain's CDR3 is CASSPGLEEYEQYF. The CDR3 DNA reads TGTGCCAGTAGTCCCGGACTAGAGGAATACGAGCAGTACTTC.

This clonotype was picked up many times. The CDR3 DNA reads as TGCAGCGTTGACAGGGGAGCAGATACGCAGTATTTT. Its translation: CSVDRGADTQYF. The chain combines TRBV29-1 with TRBJ2-3, with D maybe TRBD1 (6 bases). This CDR3 region has 12 residues. V was pared by 3 bases and J by 4 bases, with 8 bases between. Germline values: CDR1 SQVTM, CDR2 ANQGSEA.

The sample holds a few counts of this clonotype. The CDR3 DNA follows: TGTGCCAGCAGGAAACCACAGGGAGAGGGGCAGTATTTT. Its protein product is CASRKPQGEGQYF. This chain links TRBV2 with TRBJ2-3; possible D gene TRBD1, 6 bases. V lost 6 bases to trimming and J lost 11 bases, with 18 bases between them. Germline CDR1 reads SNHLY; CDR2 reads FYNNEI. This CDR3 spans 13 amino acids.

CDR3 DNA: TGTGCCAGCAGCTTTAGCGGGGGGGCGACTGTCACCGGGGAGCTGTTTTTT. This codes for CASSFSGGATVTGELFF. This chain links TRBV7-8 with TRBJ2-2, with 11 positions matching TRBD2. Germline V gene data show CDR1 as SGHVS and CDR2 as FQNEAQ. The V segment lost 3 bases and the J segment 4 bases; nucleotides outside the gene matches: 7. CDR3 length: 17 residues.